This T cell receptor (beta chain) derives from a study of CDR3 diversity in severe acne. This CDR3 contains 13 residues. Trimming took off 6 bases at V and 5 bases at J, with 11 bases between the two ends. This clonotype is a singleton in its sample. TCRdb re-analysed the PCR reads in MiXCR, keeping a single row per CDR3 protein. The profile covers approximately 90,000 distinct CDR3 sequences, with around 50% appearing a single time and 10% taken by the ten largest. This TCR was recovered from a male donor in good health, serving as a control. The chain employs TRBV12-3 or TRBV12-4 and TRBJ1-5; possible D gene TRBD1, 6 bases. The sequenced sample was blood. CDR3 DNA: TGTGCCAGCAGGGGGGGCGGGGATCAGCCCCAGCATTTT. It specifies CASRGGGDQPQHF.